Following are 7 T cell receptor beta chains from one sample sequenced in a study of OX40 agonist ivuxolimab in advanced cancers. The method was immunoSEQ multiplex PCR; TCRdb's version includes in-frame clones alone and lacks a portion of them. The sample has 70,000 to 80,000 clones; about nine tenths are singletons. Sequences were derived from CD4+ or CD8+ T cells sorted from blood, sampled in a trial of the OX40 agonist ivuxolimab. These receptors were obtained from an adult with an advanced solid tumor such as melanoma, head and neck, liver or kidney cancer.

The J gene is TRBJ2-5, the V gene TRBV18; 7 bases agree with TRBD1. The J call could be wrong; TRBJ2-7 is a better fit for the DNA end. Germline V CDR1 and CDR2: KGHSH, LQKENI. The CDR3 totals 15 residues. CDR3 protein: CASSGAGTDFYEQYF. The CDR3 DNA reads as TGTGCCAGCTCGGGAGCCGGGACAGACTTTTACGAGCAGTACTTC.

This chain connects TRBV11-3 to TRBJ2-2; 7 bases map to TRBD1. The CDR3 runs 16 residues. V lost 0 bases to trimming and J lost 7 bases; unmatched junction nucleotides: 8. Looked up from germline, CDR1 is SGHNT and CDR2 is YENEEA. The CDR3 nucleotides are TGTGCCAGCAGCTTAGAAAGACAGGGAACGGACGGGGAGCTGTTTTTT. Its protein product is CASSLERQGTDGELFF.

The chain recombines TRBV13 with TRBJ2-7, with 7 bases aligning to TRBD1. The ends lost 5 bases at V and 2 bases at J; junction bases unmatched: 9. The V gene's germline CDR1 is PRHDT and CDR2 FYEKMQ (reference sequence). This CDR3 comprises 15 residues. CDR3: CASSRGRTGAYEQYF. In DNA form, the CDR3 reads TGTGCCAGCAGCCGCGGGCGGACAGGAGCCTACGAGCAGTACTTC. The entire variable domain, with the rest obtained from reference TRBV13 and TRBJ2-7, is as follows: AAGVIQSPRHLIKEKRETATLKCYPIPRHDTVYWYQQGPGQDPQFLISFYEKMQSDKGSIPDRFSAQQFSDYHSELNMSSLELGDSALYFCASSRGRTGAYEQYFGPGTRLTVT.

The chain couples TRBV19 to TRBJ2-1; perhaps TRBD2 as D (6 bases). V was trimmed by 1 base and J by 0 bases, leaving 10 bases between them. The CDR3 totals 16 residues. The germline V gene has CDR1 LNHDA and CDR2 SQIVND (reference sequence). CDR3 region: CASSIGIAVSYNEQFF. CDR3 nucleotide sequence: TGTGCCAGTAGTATAGGAATAGCGGTCTCCTACAATGAGCAGTTCTTC.

This clone was found once. The V and J genes are TRBV7-9 and TRBJ1-1; no firm D call. Germline V CDR1 and CDR2: SEHNR, FQNEAQ (reference sequence). CDR3 length: 12 residues. The V and J ends lost 1 base and 7 bases respectively, with 7 bases between them. The chain's CDR3 is CASSLGVGEAFF. In nucleotides, the CDR3 is TGTGCCAGCAGCTTAGGAGTGGGTGAAGCTTTCTTT.

The V call is TRBV4-1, the J call TRBJ2-5; 10 bases agree with TRBD2. Germline V CDR1 and CDR2: MGHRA, YSYEKL. The J segment lost 0 bases and the V segment lost 2 bases, leaving 6 bases of the junction unmatched. The CDR3 covers 17 residues. In DNA, the CDR3 is TGCGCCAGCAGCCAACCTCTAGCGGGGGCGTACCAAGAGACCCAGTACTTC. It yields the protein CASSQPLAGAYQETQYF.

The genes are TRBV6-6 and TRBJ2-5; D not certain. Trimming took 7 bases from V and 4 from J, leaving 7 bases between them. The germline CDR1 and CDR2 sequences are MNHNY and SVGAGI (reference sequence). This CDR3 contains 11 residues. The CDR3 loop is CASKDGETQYF. The CDR3 DNA reads TGTGCCAGCAAGGATGGAGAGACCCAGTACTTC.